The 30 T cell receptor beta chains below come from one sample, sequenced in a study of T cells after yellow fever vaccination. Each CDR3 protein is one row after TCRdb ran MiXCR on the 5' RACE reads. The sample holds some 300,000 distinct CDR3 sequences, approximately 10% seen once. The sample was CD4+ T cells sorted from PBMCs, taken 5 days after the yellow fever booster vaccination. These receptors came from a man between 18 and 29 years old who received the YFV17D yellow fever vaccine.

The chain joins TRBV5-1 to TRBJ2-3, with D uncertain. CDR1 and CDR2 from the germline V gene are SGHRS and YFSETQ. This CDR3 is built from 15 residues. Trimming left V 0 bases short and J 1 base short, with 9 bases between. CDR3 DNA: TGCGCCAGCAGCTTGGAGGGAAGCGGCACAGATACGCAGTATTTT. This translates into CASSLEGSGTDTQYF.

This clonotype turned up a few times. This may be a read error: a much more frequent sequence differs by one nucleotide. The CDR3 DNA sequence: TGTGCCATCAGTGAACCCGGGACAGATGATCAGCCCCAGCATTTT. Encoded protein: CAISEPGTDDQPQHF. The chain combines TRBV10-3 with TRBJ1-5; 7 bases agree with TRBD1. Germline lookup yields CDR1 ENHRY and CDR2 SYGVKD. V trimming: 3 bases; J trimming: 5 bases; junction bases outside the gene matches: 7. This CDR3 comprises 15 residues.

Here the CDR3 reads CASSLAPGQGTGELFF. CDR3 in DNA: TGTGCCAGCAGCTTGGCACCGGGACAGGGGACCGGGGAGCTGTTTTTT. The chain combines TRBV5-4 with TRBJ2-2; TRBD1 matches at 10 bases. Germline V CDR1 and CDR2: SGHNT, YYREEE (reference sequence). The V segment lost 0 bases and the J segment 5 bases; nucleotides outside the gene matches: 4. This CDR3 region has 16 residues.

V gene TRBV7-2 combines with J gene TRBJ2-3; D uncertain. Germline V gene lookup returns CDR1 SGHTA and CDR2 FQGNSA. This CDR3 comprises 17 residues. V was cut by 2 bases and J by 4 bases, with 19 bases left in between. The chain's CDR3 is CASSLNPGGSAADTQYF. The CDR3 DNA sequence: TGTGCCAGCAGCTTAAATCCGGGTGGGTCCGCAGCAGATACGCAGTATTTT.

Ten or more counts support this clonotype. At one boundary the junction diverges from the germline segment, which might be a read error. The chain combines TRBV12-3 or TRBV12-4 with TRBJ2-7; TRBD1 is a possible D gene (6 bases). The CDR3 spans 12 residues. CDR3 sequence reads: CASTLQSGTPIF. As DNA, the CDR3 is TGTGCCAGCACTCTTCAATCCGGGACACCCATCTTC.

The chain has TRBV10-3 and TRBJ2-6; weak D call: TRBD2 (6 bases). Looked up from germline, CDR1 is ENHRY and CDR2 is SYGVKD. V gave up 3 bases and J gave up 2 bases, with 8 bases separating them. The CDR3 consists of 15 residues. For the CDR3, the DNA is TGTGCCATCAGTGAACCGGGGGCTGGGGCCAACGTCCTGACTTTC. Its translation: CAISEPGAGANVLTF.

The rearrangement joins TRBV12-3 or TRBV12-4 to TRBJ2-2, with D tentatively TRBD1 (6 bases). V dropped 1 base and J dropped 2 bases, with 11 bases sitting between them. This CDR3 contains 16 residues. In DNA, the CDR3 is TGTGCCAGCAGTTTAGGGGGGCGAGTTAACACCGGGGAGCTGTTTTTT. Amino acids: CASSLGGRVNTGELFF.

This clonotype was counted a few times. The rearrangement joins TRBV20-1 to TRBJ2-7; no definite D call. The CDR3 has 15 amino acids. Germline assignment: CDR1 DFQATT and CDR2 SNEGSKA (reference sequence). Trimming took off 6 bases at V and 1 base at J, with 19 bases between the two ends. CDR3 region: CSASLRPGNSYEQYF. The CDR3 coding sequence is TGCAGTGCCTCACTCAGACCCGGAAATTCCTACGAGCAGTACTTC.

A few counts support this clonotype. The V and J genes are TRBV12-3 or TRBV12-4 and TRBJ2-7; 9 positions match TRBD2. The CDR3 runs 16 residues. With 0 bases clipped from V and 3 bases from J, the junction kept 6 bases outside the gene matches. CDR3 protein: CASSLALAGPFYEQYF. The CDR3 coding sequence is TGTGCCAGCAGTTTAGCTCTAGCGGGGCCTTTCTACGAGCAGTACTTC.

This clonotype was detected only a few times. The CDR3 DNA follows: TGTGCCAGCAGCCGCCCGGGACACCAGTACCAAGAGACCCAGTACTTC. Translating gives CASSRPGHQYQETQYF. This sequence joins TRBV7-9 and TRBJ2-5, with a possible D match to TRBD1 (6 bases). Trimming pared 5 bases from V and 0 bases from J, leaving 16 bases between. Germline loops: CDR1 SEHNR, CDR2 FQNEAQ (reference sequence). The CDR3 runs to 16 residues.

This clonotype has at least ten counts. The rearrangement joins TRBV5-1 to TRBJ1-2; D is unresolved. The CDR3 has 14 residues. Germline V lookup: CDR1 SGHRS, CDR2 YFSETQ. V dropped 2 bases and J dropped 2 bases, with 10 bases sitting between them. CDR3 residues: CASSFAPGNYGYTF. The CDR3 DNA sequence: TGCGCCAGCAGCTTCGCTCCAGGAAACTATGGCTACACCTTC.

This clonotype was recorded a few times. This chain's CDR3 is CASSFGGNSPLHF. Written as DNA, the CDR3 is TGTGCCAGCAGCTTCGGGGGTAATTCACCCCTCCACTTT. The V and J genes are TRBV7-3 and TRBJ1-6; maybe TRBD1 (5 bases). Germline V gene data show CDR1 as SGHTA and CDR2 as FQGTGA. The CDR3 spans 13 residues. V was shortened by 3 bases and J by 6 bases, with 6 bases between the two germline ends.

This clonotype has only a few counts. The chain employs TRBV5-1 and TRBJ2-7; the D gene is possibly TRBD2 (5 bases). The CDR3 is 14 residues long. The V end was cut by 4 bases, the J end by 3 bases, with 14 bases between. Germline V gives CDR1 SGHRS, CDR2 YFSETQ. The CDR3 sequence is CASSPPGRDYEQYV. CDR3 coding DNA: TGCGCCAGCAGCCCCCCCGGACGGGACTACGAGCAGTACGTC.

This clonotype was counted ten times or more. The gene calls are TRBV27 and TRBJ2-7; possibly TRBD2 for D (5 bases). Trimming took off 9 bases at V and 0 bases at J, with 15 bases between the two ends. The CDR3 extends over 14 amino acids. Per germline, CDR1 MNHEY and CDR2 SMNVEV (reference sequence). The CDR3 reads CASGRTGSSYEQYV. CDR3 DNA sequence: TGTGCCAGTGGACGGACTGGCAGCTCCTACGAGCAGTACGTC.

This clonotype was detected many times. Compared with germline, one end of the junction differs, possibly owing to a read error. This chain links TRBV20-1 with TRBJ2-3; 9 nucleotides agree with TRBD2. From germline, CDR1 is DFQATT and CDR2 SNEGSKA (reference sequence). This CDR3 spans 17 amino acids. CDR3 sequence: CSARGTSSFASTDTQYF. Here the CDR3 DNA reads TGCAGTGCGAGAGGGACTAGCAGCTTCGCTAGCACAGATACGCAGTATTTT.

V is TRBV4-3 and J is TRBJ2-7; D possibly corresponds to TRBD2 (5 bases). V shed 3 bases and J shed 7 bases, with 22 bases lying between them. The germline V gene encodes CDR1 LGHNA and CDR2 YSLEER. The CDR3 has 16 amino acids. This CDR3 is CASSQDSVRPTREQYF. The CDR3 bases are TGCGCCAGCAGCCAGGACTCGGTTAGACCTACGAGGGAGCAGTACTTC.

This clonotype was seen a handful of times. The chain uses TRBV5-8 and TRBJ1-1; D is possibly TRBD1 (5 bases). CDR3 length equals 15 residues. Trimming took 0 bases from V and 5 from J, leaving 14 bases between them. The V gene's germline CDR1 is SGHTS and CDR2 YDEGEE. DNA for the CDR3: TGTGCCAGCAGCTTGGTCGGGGGGTTAGATACTGAAGCTTTCTTT. As protein: CASSLVGGLDTEAFF.

This clonotype was observed a handful of times. The chain joins TRBV20-1 to TRBJ1-2, with a tentative D call TRBD1 (5 bases). CDR1 and CDR2 from the germline V gene are DFQATT and SNEGSKA (reference sequence). The CDR3 is 12 amino acids. V dropped 4 bases and J dropped 8 bases, with 14 bases sitting between them. This CDR3 is CSATTGGGGYTF. Written as DNA, the CDR3 is TGCAGTGCTACAACCGGGGGAGGAGGCTACACCTTC.

The chain joins TRBV6-1 to TRBJ1-2; perhaps TRBD1 as D (5 bases). Germline CDR1 is MNHNS and CDR2 is SASEGT. The V gene lost 7 bases and the J gene lost 1 base, with 13 bases spanning the gap. This CDR3 has 14 residues. The chain's CDR3 is CASTGIRLNYGYTF. DNA of the CDR3: TGTGCCAGCACAGGGATTCGACTTAACTATGGCTACACCTTC.

This clonotype was picked up many times. The rearrangement uses TRBV5-1 and TRBJ2-7, with 9 bases matching TRBD1. The CDR3 has 14 amino acids. The V gene end was trimmed by 4 bases and the J gene end by 2 bases; junction bases not matched to a gene: 4. Germline V lookup: CDR1 SGHRS, CDR2 YFSETQ. The CDR3 here is CASSAGTGTYEQYF. CDR3 nucleotides: TGCGCCAGCAGCGCCGGGACAGGGACCTACGAGCAGTACTTC.

This clonotype was seen a handful of times. The chain uses TRBV2 and TRBJ2-3, with TRBD2 as a possible D gene (5 bases). V lost 3 bases, J lost 6 bases, and 10 bases lay in between. CDR3 length: 13 residues. Germline V lookup: CDR1 SNHLY, CDR2 FYNNEI. CDR3 loop: CASSEGAVDTQYF. In DNA, the CDR3 is TGTGCCAGCAGTGAGGGAGCAGTCGATACGCAGTATTTT.

The rearrangement uses TRBV20-1 and TRBJ1-1; D gene unclear. This CDR3 has 15 amino acids. Germline-derived CDR1 and CDR2 are DFQATT and SNEGSKA (reference sequence). V was shortened by 5 bases and J by 2 bases, with 18 bases between the two germline ends. The CDR3 DNA reads as TGCAGTGCTGCGGGTGGGGTAACAGCTAACACTGAAGCTTTCTTT. This gives the protein CSAAGGVTANTEAFF.

This clonotype was seen a single time. The chain has TRBV7-9 and TRBJ2-3; no firm D call. V lost 8 bases, J lost 0 bases, and 12 bases lay in between. Germline V CDR1 and CDR2: SEHNR, FQNEAQ (reference sequence). The CDR3 loop spans 14 amino acids. The DNA of the CDR3 is TGTGCCAGCTGCATGCGGTCTAGCACAGATACGCAGTATTTT. This gives the protein CASCMRSSTDTQYF.

This clonotype has at least ten counts. This chain joins TRBV7-6 and TRBJ1-5, with a possible D match to TRBD1 (6 bases). This CDR3 contains 15 residues. The germline V and J ends were trimmed by 2 bases and 3 bases, with 11 bases remaining between them. CDR1 is SGHVS and CDR2 is FNYEAQ in the germline V gene. CDR3 nucleotides: TGTGCCAGCAGCTTACAATCAGGGGTCAATCAGCCCCAGCATTTT. It yields the protein CASSLQSGVNQPQHF.

The chain has TRBV7-3 and TRBJ2-3, with unresolved D. CDR1 is SGHTA and CDR2 is FQGTGA in the germline V gene. The V end was cut by 4 bases, the J end by 5 bases, with 10 bases between. CDR3 length: 13 residues. DNA of the CDR3: TGTGCCAGCAGCTATGACCCGGGAGATACGCAGTATTTT. Its translation: CASSYDPGDTQYF. The whole variable domain, remainder taken from reference TRBV7-3 and TRBJ2-3, is GAGVSQTPSNKVTEKGKYVELRCDPISGHTALYWYRQSLGQGPEFLIYFQGTGAADDSGLPNDRFFAVRPEGSVSTLKIQRTERGDSAVYLCASSYDPGDTQYFGPGTRLTVL.

The V call is TRBV7-2, the J call TRBJ2-2, with 9 nucleotides matching TRBD1. Germline-derived CDR1 and CDR2 are SGHTA and FQGNSA. V shed 2 bases and J 7 bases; nucleotides not matched to a gene: 8. The CDR3 totals 16 residues. The CDR3 here is CASSLITGGLFGELFF. CDR3 in DNA: TGTGCCAGCAGCTTAATTACAGGGGGCCTTTTCGGGGAGCTGTTTTTT.

This clonotype has just a few counts. The J gene is TRBJ1-3, the V gene TRBV11-2; no definite D call. Looked up from germline, CDR1 is SGHAT and CDR2 is FQNNGV. Trimming removed 1 base at V and 0 bases at J, with 7 bases between. This CDR3 is built from 15 residues. CDR3 protein: CASSLAQYSGNTIYF. The CDR3 DNA reads as TGTGCCAGCAGCTTAGCCCAATACTCTGGAAACACCATATATTTT.

This clonotype came up many times. The genes are TRBV4-3 and TRBJ2-1, with D tentatively TRBD2 (5 bases). Germline V gene lookup returns CDR1 LGHNA and CDR2 YSLEER. This CDR3 is built from 14 residues. Trimming took off 2 bases at V and 7 bases at J, with 12 bases between the two ends. In nucleotides, the CDR3 is TGCGCCAGCAGCCAATTAAGTACTAGGAATGAGCAGTTCTTC. Protein: CASSQLSTRNEQFF.

The sample holds a few counts of this clonotype. The chain employs TRBV6-2 or TRBV6-3 and TRBJ2-1; a possible D gene is TRBD2 (7 bases). V lost 11 bases, J lost 8 bases, and 16 bases lay in between. The CDR3 spans 12 residues. Germline V gives CDR1 MNHEY, CDR2 SVGEGT. The CDR3 region has the DNA TGTGCCGGCAAACAGGGAGGGGATGAGCAGTTCTTC. Translating gives CAGKQGGDEQFF.

This clonotype showed up many times. The J gene is TRBJ2-1, the V gene TRBV24-1; D is ambiguous. V lost 4 bases and J lost 3, with 9 bases in between. Germline assignment: CDR1 KGHDR and CDR2 SFDVKD. The CDR3 is made up of 14 amino acids. CDR3 in DNA: TGTGCCACCAGTGAGCCAGGACGCTACAATGAGCAGTTCTTC. Its translation is CATSEPGRYNEQFF.